This passage covers 31 T cell receptor beta chains from one sample sequenced in a study of PD-1 blockade in classical Hodgkin lymphoma. Time point defined: newly diagnosed, previously untreated cHL patient sample. Out of thawed PBMCs, magnetic negative selection purified CD4+ T cells. Method: immunoSEQ multiplex PCR; TCRdb's copy keeps in-frame clones and lacks some. Here the sample spans around 30,000 clones, about 89% being singletons. Material: CD4+ T cells from blood. These TCRs come from a human donor with classical Hodgkin lymphoma.

The J gene is TRBJ1-1, the V gene TRBV29-1; D not resolved. Looked up from germline, CDR1 is SQVTM and CDR2 is ANQGSEA. The CDR3 has 13 amino acids. The V end was cut by 7 bases, the J end by 1 base, with 13 bases between. DNA of the CDR3: TGCAGCGCCCGAGGAGGACCGAACACTGAAGCTTTCTTT. Encoded protein: CSARGGPNTEAFF.

The chain has TRBV9 and TRBJ2-7, with unresolved D. V was shortened by 4 bases and J by 6 bases, with 14 bases between the two germline ends. Germline CDR1 and CDR2: SGDLS and YYNGEE. CDR3 length: 13 residues. The CDR3 loop is CASSPLIDTEQYF. The DNA for the CDR3 is TGTGCCAGCAGCCCTCTTATAGATACCGAGCAGTACTTC.

The gene calls are TRBV6-5 and TRBJ2-7, with unresolved D. V lost 7 bases and J 6 bases, leaving 16 bases between the germline ends. The CDR3 covers 13 residues. Looked up from germline, CDR1 is MNHEY and CDR2 is SVGAGI. CDR3 DNA sequence: TGTGCCAGCACTAAGTCTGGCGGCGGCGAGCAGTACTTC. It yields the protein CASTKSGGGEQYF.

The chain employs TRBV28 and TRBJ1-1; D remains ambiguous. Germline CDR1 MDHEN, CDR2 SYDVKM. V was trimmed by 5 bases and J by 9 bases, leaving 13 bases between them. CDR3 size: 12 residues. The CDR3 spells CASSERTGKAFF. The CDR3 DNA reads as TGTGCCAGCAGTGAACGGACGGGAAAAGCTTTCTTT.

J is TRBJ2-1 and V is TRBV6-1, with 9 positions matching TRBD2. Trimming at V came to 5 bases and at J to 4 bases, leaving 6 bases not matched to a gene. The CDR3 has 15 residues. Per the germline V gene, CDR1 is MNHNS and CDR2 is SASEGT. CDR3 sequence: CASSFSGSTYNEQFF. For the CDR3, the DNA is TGTGCCAGCAGTTTTAGCGGGAGCACATACAATGAGCAGTTCTTC.

This chain links TRBV9 with TRBJ1-5; perhaps TRBD1 as D (5 bases). CDR1 SGDLS and CDR2 YYNGEE come from the germline V gene. The CDR3 runs 14 residues. Trimming removed 3 bases at V and 5 bases at J, with 12 bases between. CDR3 nucleotide sequence: TGTGCCAGCAGCGGGGGGAATGGTGATCAGCCCCAGCATTTT. This sequence encodes CASSGGNGDQPQHF.

The chain uses TRBV18 and TRBJ2-7; D gene unclear. V was shortened by 2 bases and J by 5 bases, with 10 bases between the two germline ends. Germline loops: CDR1 KGHSH, CDR2 LQKENI. The CDR3 contains 13 residues. CDR3 DNA: TGTGCCAGCTCACCAACGACGGTCCACGAGCAGTACTTC. Translating gives CASSPTTVHEQYF. The full variable domain, rest sourced from reference TRBV18 and TRBJ2-7, is NAGVMQNPRHLVRRRGQEARLRCSPMKGHSHVYWYRQLPEEGLKFMVYLQKENIIDESGMPKERFSAEFPKEGPSILRIQQVVRGDSAAYFCASSPTTVHEQYFGPGTRLTVT.

The V gene is TRBV6-5, the J gene TRBJ1-1; D is undetermined. Germline assignment: CDR1 MNHEY and CDR2 SVGAGI. V was clipped by 4 bases and J by 0 bases, with 12 bases between them. This CDR3 is built from 15 residues. Here the CDR3 reads CASSSLDGMNTEAFF. Here the CDR3 DNA reads TGTGCCAGCAGTTCCCTGGACGGTATGAACACTGAAGCTTTCTTT.

The V call is TRBV10-3, the J call TRBJ1-2; 7 bases align to TRBD1. Trimming at V came to 6 bases and at J to 4 bases, leaving 11 bases not matched to a gene. Germline V gives CDR1 ENHRY, CDR2 SYGVKD. The CDR3 runs 15 residues. The CDR3 bases are TGTGCCATCAGCCCGACAGGGAATTACGGCTATGGCTACACCTTC. Amino acids: CAISPTGNYGYGYTF.

In its sample, this clone was seen once. The genes are TRBV5-1 and TRBJ1-1, with no clear D. The CDR3 runs to 15 residues. Trimming took 5 bases from V and 1 from J, leaving 15 bases between them. The germline gives CDR1 SGHRS, CDR2 YFSETQ. CDR3 in amino acids: CASRKDPGSNTEAFF. CDR3 coding DNA: TGCGCCAGCAGGAAAGACCCGGGCTCGAACACTGAAGCTTTCTTT.

The chain couples TRBV18 to TRBJ2-7; D tentatively fits TRBD1 or TRBD2 (5 bases each). The V gene lost 0 bases and the J gene lost 9 bases, with 12 bases spanning the gap. Germline-derived CDR1 and CDR2 are KGHSH and LQKENI. CDR3 length: 13 residues. In nucleotides, the CDR3 is TGTGCCAGCTCACCACCGGGGGTTACAGGGCAGTACTTC. Translating gives CASSPPGVTGQYF.

This clone has a single count. The chain is built from TRBV28 and TRBJ2-5; D possibly corresponds to TRBD2 (6 bases). V lost 8 bases to trimming and J lost 5 bases, with 15 bases between them. CDR1 is MDHEN, CDR2 SYDVKM, per germline. The CDR3 runs 13 residues. CDR3 DNA: TGTGCCAGCGGGGACTCCGAAAGGGAGACCCAGTACTTC. It encodes CASGDSERETQYF.

The rearrangement uses TRBV16 and TRBJ1-2; TRBD1 agrees at 11 bases. CDR1 KGHSY and CDR2 FQNENV come from the germline V gene. V lost 2 bases and J lost 8; bases outside the gene matches: 4. The CDR3 runs to 14 residues. This chain's CDR3 is CASSQDWTGGGYTF. CDR3 nucleotide sequence: TGTGCCAGCAGCCAAGACTGGACAGGGGGCGGCTACACCTTC.

This chain connects TRBV28 to TRBJ2-7; 8 bases agree with TRBD1. The germline gives CDR1 MDHEN, CDR2 SYDVKM. The trim removed 2 bases at V and 2 bases at J, leaving 5 bases unmatched. The CDR3 is 15 residues long. In DNA, the CDR3 is TGTGCCAGCAGTTTAAACAGGGGGAGTACCTACGAGCAGTACTTC. The encoded protein is CASSLNRGSTYEQYF.

The chain carries TRBV28 and TRBJ1-1; D unclear. Trimming removed 5 bases at V and 2 bases at J, with 9 bases between. The CDR3 is made up of 13 amino acids. CDR1 is MDHEN and CDR2 is SYDVKM in the germline V gene. The CDR3, as DNA: TGTGCCAGCAGTACATGGCCTAACACTGAAGCTTTCTTT. The encoded protein is CASSTWPNTEAFF.

The J gene is TRBJ2-5, the V gene TRBV30; D remains unclear. Trimming stripped 2 bases from V and 4 bases from J, with 5 bases between. The CDR3 extends over 11 amino acids. Germline CDR1 and CDR2: GTSNPN and SVGIG (reference sequence). This chain's CDR3 is CAWSPAETQYF. CDR3 in DNA: TGTGCCTGGAGTCCGGCAGAGACCCAGTACTTC.

The chain links TRBV5-1 to TRBJ1-2; D is perhaps TRBD1 (5 bases). Germline CDR1 SGHRS, CDR2 YFSETQ. CDR3 length equals 14 residues. V lost 0 bases and J 3 bases, leaving 9 bases between the germline ends. The CDR3 spells CASSLVGTDYGYTF. The CDR3 region has the DNA TGCGCCAGCAGCTTGGTGGGGACGGACTATGGCTACACCTTC.

The J gene is TRBJ2-1, the V gene TRBV28; TRBD2 aligns across 7 bases. The V segment lost 3 bases and the J segment 3 bases; nucleotides outside the gene matches: 5. Germline CDR1 MDHEN, CDR2 SYDVKM. CDR3 length equals 15 residues. The CDR3 nucleotides read TGTGCCAGCAGTTTGGCGGGAGAGGACTACAATGAGCAGTTCTTC. Encoded protein: CASSLAGEDYNEQFF.

The chain has TRBV27 and TRBJ2-1; 7 bases match TRBD2. Germline CDR1 reads MNHEY; CDR2 reads SMNVEV (reference sequence). This CDR3 has 15 residues. V shed 4 bases, J shed 0 bases, and the junction held 3 bases outside the gene matches. CDR3 sequence (DNA): TGTGCCAGCAGTTCCCTAGCGGCCTCCTACAATGAGCAGTTCTTC. Translating gives CASSSLAASYNEQFF.

This chain joins TRBV28 and TRBJ1-2, with a tentative D call TRBD1 (6 bases). The length of the CDR3 is 14 residues. The germline V gene encodes CDR1 MDHEN and CDR2 SYDVKM. V was cut by 6 bases and J by 7 bases, with 18 bases left in between. CDR3 DNA sequence: TGTGCCAGCAGAAGGGACACAGCGAGGGGTGGCTACACCTTC. This sequence encodes CASRRDTARGGYTF.

The chain carries TRBV18 and TRBJ2-5; tentative D call: TRBD2 (6 bases). With 5 bases removed from V and 0 bases from J, the gap between germline ends came to 13 bases. The CDR3 consists of 15 residues. Per the germline V gene, CDR1 is KGHSH and CDR2 is LQKENI. As DNA, the CDR3 is TGTGCCAGCTCATCCTACCGGGAGTACCAAGAGACCCAGTACTTC. Encoded protein: CASSSYREYQETQYF.

The rearrangement joins TRBV5-1 to TRBJ2-7; possible D gene TRBD2, 5 bases. This CDR3 has 14 residues. CDR1 and CDR2 (germline): SGHRS, YFSETQ. V lost 4 bases to trimming and J lost 3 bases, with 14 bases between them. The CDR3 DNA sequence: TGCGCCAGCAGCGCCCGGGATCTTGACTACGAGCAGTACTTC. As protein: CASSARDLDYEQYF.

The CDR3 DNA is TGTGCCACCAGCAGAGATTTGCCGGGACTAGCGATGGAGACCCAGTACTTC. Its translation is CATSRDLPGLAMETQYF. This chain links TRBV15 with TRBJ2-5, with TRBD2 identical over 10 bases. Germline V gene data show CDR1 as LNHNV and CDR2 as YYDKDF (reference sequence). J was trimmed by 5 bases and V by 0 bases; bases with no gene match: 9. The CDR3 totals 17 residues.

The rearrangement joins TRBV10-3 to TRBJ1-4; 8 bases match TRBD1. Germline values: CDR1 ENHRY, CDR2 SYGVKD. Unmatched junction bases numbered 8, after V lost 6 bases and J lost 8 bases. This CDR3 has 14 residues. The CDR3 reads CAISQDRDREKLFF. The CDR3 nucleotides are TGTGCCATCAGCCAGGACAGGGACAGGGAAAAACTGTTTTTT.

J is TRBJ1-1 and V is TRBV2; D uncertain. The germline V gene encodes CDR1 SNHLY and CDR2 FYNNEI. The germline V and J ends were trimmed by 1 base and 5 bases, with 14 bases remaining between them. This CDR3 contains 15 residues. CDR3 sequence reads: CASSEGGEGGTEAFF. Here the CDR3 DNA reads TGTGCCAGCAGTGAAGGGGGAGAGGGAGGAACTGAAGCTTTCTTT.

The DNA for the CDR3 is TGTGCCAGCAGTCCAGGAGGGGGCTTGTACGAGCAGTACTTC. It encodes CASSPGGGLYEQYF. The genes are TRBV25-1 and TRBJ2-5; perhaps TRBD1 as D (7 bases). The DNA end is more similar to TRBJ2-7, so the J call may be wrong. The CDR3 extends over 14 amino acids. Germline V lookup: CDR1 MGHDK, CDR2 SYGVNS.

The V and J genes are TRBV9 and TRBJ2-2, with D tentatively TRBD2 (5 bases). Per germline, CDR1 SGDLS and CDR2 YYNGEE. V shed 0 bases and J shed 1 base, with 7 bases lying between them. The CDR3 has 15 residues. CDR3: CASSVAGMNTGELFF. The CDR3 DNA reads TGTGCCAGCAGCGTAGCGGGGATGAACACCGGGGAGCTGTTTTTT.

V and J are TRBV6-6 and TRBJ1-5; 8 nucleotides line up with TRBD1. Germline V gene sequence: CDR1 MNHNY, CDR2 SVGAGI (reference sequence). This CDR3 region has 14 residues. J lost 4 bases, V lost 5 bases, and 4 bases had no gene match. The CDR3 protein is CASSSGQGNQPQHF. The CDR3 region has the DNA TGTGCCAGCAGTAGCGGACAGGGAAATCAGCCCCAGCATTTT.

This clone has a handful of counts. CDR3 residues: CASSVGQGGSPLHF. The CDR3 DNA sequence: TGTGCCAGCAGTGTGGGACAGGGTGGTTCACCCCTCCACTTT. This chain joins TRBV2 and TRBJ1-6; 9 bases match TRBD1. This CDR3 spans 14 amino acids. The trim removed 4 bases at V and 9 bases at J, leaving 4 bases unmatched. Germline-derived CDR1 and CDR2 are SNHLY and FYNNEI.

The V gene is TRBV6-6, the J gene TRBJ1-2; D gene unclear. Germline CDR1 and CDR2: MNHNY and SVGAGI (reference sequence). Trimming stripped 5 bases from V and 8 bases from J, with 9 bases between. The CDR3 has 11 residues. The DNA of the CDR3 is TGTGCCAGCAGTCGAGACAAAGGCTACACCTTC. Translation: CASSRDKGYTF.

This clone is a singleton in its sample. The chain has TRBV5-5 and TRBJ2-3; 10 bases match TRBD1. V dropped 4 bases and J dropped 1; count of bases not matched to a gene: 9. The CDR3 is 17 amino acids. Germline V gene lookup returns CDR1 SGHKS and CDR2 YYEKEE (reference sequence). The CDR3 region has the DNA TGTGCCAGCAGCCCAGACAGGGGGCTCTTCGGCACAGATACGCAGTATTTT. As protein: CASSPDRGLFGTDTQYF.